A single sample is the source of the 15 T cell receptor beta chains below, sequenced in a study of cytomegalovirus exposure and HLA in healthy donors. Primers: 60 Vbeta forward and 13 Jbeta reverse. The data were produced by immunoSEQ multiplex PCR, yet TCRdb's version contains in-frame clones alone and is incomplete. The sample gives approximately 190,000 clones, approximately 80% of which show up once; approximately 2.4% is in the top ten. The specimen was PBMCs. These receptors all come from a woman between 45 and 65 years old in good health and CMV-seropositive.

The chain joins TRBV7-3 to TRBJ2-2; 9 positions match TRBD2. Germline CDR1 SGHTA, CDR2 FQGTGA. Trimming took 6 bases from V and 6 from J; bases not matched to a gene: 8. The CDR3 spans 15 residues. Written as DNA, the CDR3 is TGTGCCAGCAGTTGGGCGGGGGGGCTTGCCGGGGAGCTGTTTTTT. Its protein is CASSWAGGLAGELFF.

The CDR3 loop is CASSSLGRGGNQPQHF. Written as DNA, the CDR3 is TGTGCCAGCAGTTCCCTTGGTAGGGGCGGCAATCAGCCCCAGCATTTT. V gene TRBV6-5 combines with J gene TRBJ1-5; D possibly corresponds to TRBD1 (5 bases). Germline CDR1 reads MNHEY; CDR2 reads SVGAGI. Between the trimmed V and J ends, which lost 4 bases and 2 bases, there was a span of 15 bases. The CDR3 contains 16 residues.

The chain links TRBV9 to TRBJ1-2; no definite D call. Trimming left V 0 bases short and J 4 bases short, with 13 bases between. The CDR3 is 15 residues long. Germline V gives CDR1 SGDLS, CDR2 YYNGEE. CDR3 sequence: CASSVGDTVSYGYTF. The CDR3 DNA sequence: TGTGCCAGCAGCGTAGGAGACACGGTTAGCTATGGCTACACCTTC.

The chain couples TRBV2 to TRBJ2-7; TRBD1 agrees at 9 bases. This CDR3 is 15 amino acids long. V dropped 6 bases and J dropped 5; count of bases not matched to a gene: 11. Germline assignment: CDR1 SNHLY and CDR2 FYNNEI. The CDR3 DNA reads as TGTGCCAGCAGATCTCCGACAGGGGGAATAAACGAGCAGTACTTC. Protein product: CASRSPTGGINEQYF.

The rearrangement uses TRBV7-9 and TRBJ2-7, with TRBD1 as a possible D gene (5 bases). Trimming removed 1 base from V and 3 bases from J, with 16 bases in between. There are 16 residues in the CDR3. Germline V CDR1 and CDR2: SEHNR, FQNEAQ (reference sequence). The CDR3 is CASSLEGALGHYEQYF. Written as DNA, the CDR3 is TGTGCCAGCAGCTTAGAAGGGGCCTTAGGGCACTACGAGCAGTACTTC.

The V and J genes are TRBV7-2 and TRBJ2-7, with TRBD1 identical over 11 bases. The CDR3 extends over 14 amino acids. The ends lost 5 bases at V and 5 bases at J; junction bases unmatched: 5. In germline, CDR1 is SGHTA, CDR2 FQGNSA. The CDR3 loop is CASSRGQGGHEQYF. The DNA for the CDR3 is TGTGCCAGCAGCAGGGGACAGGGGGGCCACGAGCAGTACTTC.

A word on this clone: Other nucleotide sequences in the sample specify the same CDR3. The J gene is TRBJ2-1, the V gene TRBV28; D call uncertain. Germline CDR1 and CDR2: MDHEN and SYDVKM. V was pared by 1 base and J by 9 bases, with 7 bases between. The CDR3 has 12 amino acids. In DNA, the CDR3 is TGTGCCAGCAGTTTATCCAGTTCTGAGCAGTTCTTC. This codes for CASSLSSSEQFF.

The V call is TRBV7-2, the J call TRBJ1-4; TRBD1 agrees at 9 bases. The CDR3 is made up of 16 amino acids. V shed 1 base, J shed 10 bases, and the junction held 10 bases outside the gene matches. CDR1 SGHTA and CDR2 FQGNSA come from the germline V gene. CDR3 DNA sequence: TGTGCCAGCAGCTTAGGCGCGGGACAGGGTAGTAGAAAACTGTTTTTT. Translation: CASSLGAGQGSRKLFF.

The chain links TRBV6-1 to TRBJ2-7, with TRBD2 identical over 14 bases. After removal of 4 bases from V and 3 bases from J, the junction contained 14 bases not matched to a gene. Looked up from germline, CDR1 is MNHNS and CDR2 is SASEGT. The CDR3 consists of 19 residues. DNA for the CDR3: TGTGCCAGCAGTGGAAAACCGGGACTAGCGGGGGAGAGTCTCTACGAGCAGTACTTC. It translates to CASSGKPGLAGESLYEQYF.

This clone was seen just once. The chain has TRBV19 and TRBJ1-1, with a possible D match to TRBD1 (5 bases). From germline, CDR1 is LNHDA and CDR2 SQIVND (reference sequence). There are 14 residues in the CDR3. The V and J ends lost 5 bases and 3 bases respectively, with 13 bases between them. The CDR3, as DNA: TGTGCCAGTAGTGCCGACGGGGGATACACTGAAGCTTTCTTT. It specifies CASSADGGYTEAFF.

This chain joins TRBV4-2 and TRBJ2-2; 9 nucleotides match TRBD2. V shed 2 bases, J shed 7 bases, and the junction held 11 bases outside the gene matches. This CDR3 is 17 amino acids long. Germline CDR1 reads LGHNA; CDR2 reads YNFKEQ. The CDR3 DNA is TGTGCCAGCAGCCAACCGGGGGCTAGCGGGGTGGTCGGGGAGCTGTTTTTT. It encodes CASSQPGASGVVGELFF.

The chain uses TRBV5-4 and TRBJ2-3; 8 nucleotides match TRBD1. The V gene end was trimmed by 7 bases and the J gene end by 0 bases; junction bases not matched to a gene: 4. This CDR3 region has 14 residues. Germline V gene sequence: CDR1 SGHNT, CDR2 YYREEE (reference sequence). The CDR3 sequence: CASDQGASTDTQYF. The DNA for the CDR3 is TGTGCCAGCGACCAGGGGGCTAGCACAGATACGCAGTATTTT.

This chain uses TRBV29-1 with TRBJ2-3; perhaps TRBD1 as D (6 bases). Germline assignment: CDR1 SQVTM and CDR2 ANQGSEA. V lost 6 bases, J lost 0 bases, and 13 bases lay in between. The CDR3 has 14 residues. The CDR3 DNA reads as TGCAGCGTGGCTCAGGGGATAAGCACAGATACGCAGTATTTT. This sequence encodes CSVAQGISTDTQYF.

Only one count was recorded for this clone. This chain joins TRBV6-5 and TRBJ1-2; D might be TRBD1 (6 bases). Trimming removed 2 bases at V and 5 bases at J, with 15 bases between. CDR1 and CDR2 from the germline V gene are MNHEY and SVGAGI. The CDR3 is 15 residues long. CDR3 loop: CASSYGGGRNYGYTF. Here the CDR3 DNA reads TGTGCCAGCAGTTACGGGGGCGGGAGGAATTATGGCTACACCTTC.

The CDR3 reads CASSPGTGENEQFF. Here the CDR3 DNA reads TGCGCCAGCAGCCCCGGGACAGGGGAGAATGAGCAGTTCTTC. The rearrangement joins TRBV5-1 to TRBJ2-1; 10 bases map to TRBD1. From germline, CDR1 is SGHRS and CDR2 YFSETQ. The ends lost 4 bases at V and 7 bases at J; junction bases unmatched: 5. The CDR3 length is 14 residues.